A selection of T cell receptor beta chains follows, all from one sample in a study of blood T cell repertoires in COVID-19. Profiling relied on immunoSEQ multiplex PCR, and the TCRdb table lists in-frame clones only, not all of them. The repertoire includes 140,000 to 150,000 clones, approximately 90% of them detected once, and roughly 2.9% sits in the top ten. Material for sequencing was peripheral blood. The receptor source for this set is a man aged 55 to 70 with active or convalescent COVID-19. CDR3s include the opening cysteine and the closing phenylalanine or tryptophan. Each record gives: D gene, J gene, V gene, clone size, CDR3 protein, CDR3 DNA. The D gene is left open where the match is weak. Only part of the rows carry a size: once, few, many, or a class if the clone is expanded.

>.|TRBJ2-5|TRBV3-1/TRBV3-2|few
CASSQGGETQYF
TGTGCCAGCAGCCAAGGAGGAGAGACCCAGTACTTC
>TRBD1|TRBJ2-1|TRBV12-3/TRBV12-4|.
CASSLLRQGPFF
TGTGCCAGCAGTTTACTCCGACAGGGTCCGTTCTTC
>TRBD1|TRBJ1-3|TRBV19|.
CASSVDRDSGNTIYF
TGTGCCAGTAGTGTCGACAGGGACTCTGGAAACACCATATATTTT
>.|TRBJ1-4|TRBV4-3|.
CASSQDHRVVEKLFF
TGCGCCAGCAGCCAAGATCACAGGGTGGTAGAAAAACTGTTTTTT
>TRBD2|TRBJ2-1|TRBV19|.
CASTHRGSGGANEQFF
TGTGCCAGTACCCATAGGGGTAGCGGGGGGGCCAATGAGCAGTTCTTC
>.|TRBJ2-7|TRBV7-2|.
CASSLTGTVYEQYF
TGTGCCAGCAGCTTAACAGGGACCGTTTACGAGCAGTACTTC
>TRBD2|TRBJ2-1|TRBV6-1|.
CASSWTSGKNEQFF
TGTGCCAGCAGCTGGACTAGCGGGAAAAATGAGCAGTTCTTC
>TRBD1|TRBJ2-7|TRBV19|.
CASSWGQGDEQYF
TGTGCCAGTAGTTGGGGACAGGGGGACGAGCAGTACTTC
>.|TRBJ2-2|TRBV19|.
CASTSTGGLNTGELFF
TGTGCCAGTACTAGTACCGGGGGTCTTAACACCGGGGAGCTGTTTTTT
>.|TRBJ1-1|TRBV3-1/TRBV3-2|.
CASSPRGADTEAFF
TGTGCCAGCAGCCCAAGGGGTGCGGACACTGAAGCTTTCTTT
>.|TRBJ1-1|TRBV3-1/TRBV3-2|.
CASSQPRSGFTEAFF
TGTGCCAGCAGCCAACCCAGATCGGGGTTTACTGAAGCTTTCTTT
>.|TRBJ1-3|TRBV13|once
CASTRRGLSSGNTIYF
TGTGCCAGCACCCGAAGAGGGCTATCCTCTGGAAACACCATATATTTT
>TRBD2|TRBJ2-3|TRBV7-2|.
CASSFGLAGGTDTQYF
TGTGCCAGCAGCTTCGGACTAGCGGGGGGAACAGATACGCAGTATTTT
>.|TRBJ2-3|TRBV7-2|.
CASSSGVDTQYF
TGTGCCAGCAGCTCCGGGGTGGATACGCAGTATTTT
>.|TRBJ1-1|TRBV5-6|.
CASSQNTEAFF
TGTGCCAGCAGCCAGAACACTGAAGCTTTCTTT
>.|TRBJ1-1|TRBV30|.
CAWSPITGPNTEAFF
TGTGCCTGGAGTCCCATTACAGGACCGAACACTGAAGCTTTCTTT
>TRBD1|TRBJ2-4|TRBV13|.
CASSLNRGLAKNIQYF
TGTGCCAGCAGCTTAAACAGGGGTTTAGCCAAAAACATTCAGTACTTC
>TRBD1|TRBJ1-6|TRBV28|.
CASSPAGGARASPLHF
TGTGCCAGCAGTCCCGCAGGGGGCGCCCGCGCATCACCCCTCCACTTT
>.|TRBJ2-5|TRBV27|few
CASRPLDQETQYF
TGTGCCAGCAGGCCCCTAGACCAAGAGACCCAGTACTTC
>.|TRBJ1-1|TRBV6-2/TRBV6-3|once
CASSYDRLTEAFF
TGTGCCAGCAGTTATGACAGACTCACTGAAGCTTTCTTT
>.|TRBJ2-7|TRBV2|.
CASSGQGLLYEQYF
TGTGCCAGCAGTGGACAGGGACTCCTATACGAGCAGTACTTC
>.|TRBJ2-3|TRBV30|.
CAWSRHSGERTDTQYF
TGTGCCTGGAGTCGGCATAGCGGAGAACGCACAGATACGCAGTATTTT
>TRBD1|TRBJ1-1|TRBV18|.
CASSPLGTGGNTEAFF
TGTGCCAGCTCACCTTTGGGGACAGGGGGCAACACTGAAGCTTTCTTT
>.|TRBJ1-2|TRBV5-4|few
CASSWALRSANYGYTF
TGTGCCAGCAGCTGGGCCCTACGGTCAGCTAACTATGGCTACACCTTC
>.|TRBJ1-6|TRBV28|few
CASSLRQPGYSPLHF
TGTGCCAGCAGCCTCCGACAGCCTGGCTATTCACCCCTCCACTTT
>.|TRBJ2-7|TRBV19|few
CASSRRGVKNEQYF
TGTGCCAGTAGTCGCCGAGGTGTCAAGAACGAGCAGTACTTC
>.|TRBJ1-2|TRBV4-2|.
CASSLLGNYGYTF
TGTGCCAGCAGCCTACTAGGGAACTATGGCTACACCTTC
>TRBD1|TRBJ2-3|TRBV28|.
CASSLGGQGSDTQYF
TGTGCCAGCAGTCTCGGGGGACAGGGTTCGGATACGCAGTATTTT
>TRBD1|TRBJ2-5|TRBV2|.
CASSELQGAETQYF
TGTGCCAGCAGTGAACTGCAGGGGGCAGAGACCCAGTACTTC
>.|TRBJ1-4|TRBV18|.
CASSPSQFATNEKLFF
TGTGCCAGCTCACCAAGTCAGTTTGCAACTAATGAAAAACTGTTTTTT
>.|TRBJ1-1|TRBV28|.
CASNPEQGSTEAFF
TGTGCCAGCAACCCCGAACAGGGAAGTACTGAAGCTTTCTTT
>TRBD1|TRBJ1-2|TRBV6-5|.
CASSAPGQGIYGYTF
TGTGCCAGCAGCGCTCCGGGACAGGGAATCTATGGCTACACCTTC
>.|TRBJ2-1|TRBV29-1|.
CSVDHREQFF
TGCAGCGTTGATCACAGGGAGCAGTTCTTC
>.|TRBJ2-2|TRBV21-1|once
CASSKEGGQITGELFF
TGTGCCAGCAGCAAAGAGGGGGGGCAGATCACCGGGGAGCTGTTTTTT
>.|TRBJ1-1|TRBV28|.
CAGGTGSNTEAFF
TGTGCCGGGGGGACCGGGTCGAACACTGAAGCTTTCTTT
>.|TRBJ1-3|TRBV5-1|.
CASSPTGTQGDTIYF
TGCGCCAGCAGCCCAACCGGGACTCAGGGCGACACCATATATTTT